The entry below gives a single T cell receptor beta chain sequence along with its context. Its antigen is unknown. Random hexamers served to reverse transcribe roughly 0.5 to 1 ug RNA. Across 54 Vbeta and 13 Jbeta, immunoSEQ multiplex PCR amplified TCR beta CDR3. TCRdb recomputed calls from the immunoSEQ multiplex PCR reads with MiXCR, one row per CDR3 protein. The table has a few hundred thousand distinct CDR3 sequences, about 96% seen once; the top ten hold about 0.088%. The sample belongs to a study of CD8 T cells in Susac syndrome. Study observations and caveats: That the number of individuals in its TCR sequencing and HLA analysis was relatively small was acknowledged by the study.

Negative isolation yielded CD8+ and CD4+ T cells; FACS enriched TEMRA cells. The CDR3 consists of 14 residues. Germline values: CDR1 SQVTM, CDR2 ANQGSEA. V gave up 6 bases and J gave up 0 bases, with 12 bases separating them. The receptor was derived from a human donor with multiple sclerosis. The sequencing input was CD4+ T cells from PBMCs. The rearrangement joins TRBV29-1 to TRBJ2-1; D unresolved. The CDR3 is CSVGTRISYNEQFF. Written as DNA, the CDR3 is TGCAGCGTAGGAACGCGCATCTCCTACAATGAGCAGTTCTTC.